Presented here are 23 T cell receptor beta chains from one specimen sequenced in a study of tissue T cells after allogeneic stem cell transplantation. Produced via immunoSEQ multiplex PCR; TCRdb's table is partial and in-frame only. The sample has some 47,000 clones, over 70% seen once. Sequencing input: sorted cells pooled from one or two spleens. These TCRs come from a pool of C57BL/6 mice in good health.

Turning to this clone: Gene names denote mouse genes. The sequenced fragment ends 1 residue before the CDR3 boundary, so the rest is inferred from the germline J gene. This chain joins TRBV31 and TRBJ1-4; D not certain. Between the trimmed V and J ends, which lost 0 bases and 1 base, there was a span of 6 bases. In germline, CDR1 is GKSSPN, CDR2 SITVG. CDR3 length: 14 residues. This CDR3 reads CAWSLGNSNERLFF. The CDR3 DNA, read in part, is TGTGCCTGGAGTCTAGGCAATTCCAACGAAAGATTATTT.

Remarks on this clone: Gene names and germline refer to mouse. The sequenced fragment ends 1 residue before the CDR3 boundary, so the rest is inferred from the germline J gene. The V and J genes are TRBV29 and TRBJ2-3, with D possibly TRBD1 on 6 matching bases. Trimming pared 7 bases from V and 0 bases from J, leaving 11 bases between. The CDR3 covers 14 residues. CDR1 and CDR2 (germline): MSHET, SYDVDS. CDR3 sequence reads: CASNRDTSAETLYF. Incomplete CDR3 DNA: TGTGCTAGCAACCGGGACACTAGTGCAGAAACGCTGTAT. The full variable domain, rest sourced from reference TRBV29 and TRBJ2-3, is DMKVTQMPRYLIKRMGENVLLECGQDMSHETMYWYRQDPGLGLQLIYISYDVDSNSEGDIPKGYRVSRKKREHFSLILDSAKTNQTSVYFCASNRDTSAETLYFGSGTRLTVL.

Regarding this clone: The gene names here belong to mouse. The CDR3 DNA, read in part, is TGTGCCAGCAGTGACTGGGGGGGCGCCACCCAGTAC. Its translation is CASSDWGGATQY. In full, the CDR3 reads CASSDWGGATQYF. The rearrangement uses TRBV13-3 and TRBJ2-5; 10 nucleotides match TRBD2. The read gets to within 1 residue of the CDR3 end, and the germline J gene fills in the rest. Trimming at V came to 2 bases and at J to 8 bases, leaving 2 bases not matched to a gene. This CDR3 comprises 13 residues. Per germline, CDR1 NNHDY and CDR2 SYVADS.

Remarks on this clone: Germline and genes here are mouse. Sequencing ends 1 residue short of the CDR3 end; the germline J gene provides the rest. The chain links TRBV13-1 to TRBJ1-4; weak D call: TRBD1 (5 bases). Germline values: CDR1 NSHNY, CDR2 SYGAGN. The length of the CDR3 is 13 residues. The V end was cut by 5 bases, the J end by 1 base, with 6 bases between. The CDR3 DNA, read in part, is TGTGCCAGCAGGGACAATTCCAACGAAAGATTATTT. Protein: CASRDNSNERLF. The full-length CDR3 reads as CASRDNSNERLFF.

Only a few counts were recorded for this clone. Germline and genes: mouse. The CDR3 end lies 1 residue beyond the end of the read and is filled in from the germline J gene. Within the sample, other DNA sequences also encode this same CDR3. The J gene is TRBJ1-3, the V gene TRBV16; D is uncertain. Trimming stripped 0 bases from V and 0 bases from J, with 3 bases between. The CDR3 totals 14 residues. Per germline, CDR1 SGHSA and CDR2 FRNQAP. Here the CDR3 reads CASSLDNSGNTLYF. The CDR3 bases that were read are TGTGCAAGCAGCTTAGACAATTCTGGAAATACGCTCTAT.

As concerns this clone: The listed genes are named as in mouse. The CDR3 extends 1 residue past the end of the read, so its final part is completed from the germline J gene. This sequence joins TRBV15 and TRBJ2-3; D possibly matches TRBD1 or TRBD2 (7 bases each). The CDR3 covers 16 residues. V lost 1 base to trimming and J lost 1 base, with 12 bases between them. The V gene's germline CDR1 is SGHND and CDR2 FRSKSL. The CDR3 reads CASSLVPGGGAETLYF. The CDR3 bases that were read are TGTGCCAGCAGTTTAGTTCCAGGGGGGGGTGCAGAAACGCTGTAT.

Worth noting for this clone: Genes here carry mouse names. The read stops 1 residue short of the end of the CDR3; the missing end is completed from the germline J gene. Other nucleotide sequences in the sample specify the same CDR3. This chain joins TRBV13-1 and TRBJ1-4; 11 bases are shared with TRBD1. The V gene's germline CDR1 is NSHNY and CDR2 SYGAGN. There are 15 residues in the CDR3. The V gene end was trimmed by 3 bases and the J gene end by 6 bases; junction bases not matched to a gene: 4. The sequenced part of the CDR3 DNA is TGTGCCAGCAGTGTGGGACAGGGGGGAGACGAAAGATTATTT. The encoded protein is CASSVGQGGDERLF. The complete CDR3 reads CASSVGQGGDERLFF.

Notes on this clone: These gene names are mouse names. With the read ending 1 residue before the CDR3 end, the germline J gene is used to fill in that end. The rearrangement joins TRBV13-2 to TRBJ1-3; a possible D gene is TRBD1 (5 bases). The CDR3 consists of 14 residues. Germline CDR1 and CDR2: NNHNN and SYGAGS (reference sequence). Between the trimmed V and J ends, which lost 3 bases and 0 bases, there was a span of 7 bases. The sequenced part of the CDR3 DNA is TGTGCCAGCGGTGGGGGGAATTCTGGAAATACGCTCTAT. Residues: CASGGGNSGNTLY. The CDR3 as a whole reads CASGGGNSGNTLYF.

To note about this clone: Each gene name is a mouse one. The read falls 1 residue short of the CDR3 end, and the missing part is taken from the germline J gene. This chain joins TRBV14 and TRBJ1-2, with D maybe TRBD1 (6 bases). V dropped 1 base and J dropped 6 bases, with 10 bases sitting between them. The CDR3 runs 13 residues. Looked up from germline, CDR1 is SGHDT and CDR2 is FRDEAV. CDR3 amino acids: CASSFTGQPDYTF. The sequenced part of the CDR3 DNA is TGTGCCAGCAGTTTCACGGGACAACCCGACTACACC.

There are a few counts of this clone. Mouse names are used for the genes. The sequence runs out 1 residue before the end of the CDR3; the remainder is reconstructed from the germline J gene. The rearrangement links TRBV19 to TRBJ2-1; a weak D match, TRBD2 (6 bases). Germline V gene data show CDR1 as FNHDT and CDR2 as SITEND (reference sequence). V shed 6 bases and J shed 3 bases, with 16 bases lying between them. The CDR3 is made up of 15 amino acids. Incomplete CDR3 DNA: TGTGCCAGCACCCAAACTGGGTTCGGCTATGCTGAGCAGTTC. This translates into CASTQTGFGYAEQF. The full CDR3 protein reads CASTQTGFGYAEQFF.

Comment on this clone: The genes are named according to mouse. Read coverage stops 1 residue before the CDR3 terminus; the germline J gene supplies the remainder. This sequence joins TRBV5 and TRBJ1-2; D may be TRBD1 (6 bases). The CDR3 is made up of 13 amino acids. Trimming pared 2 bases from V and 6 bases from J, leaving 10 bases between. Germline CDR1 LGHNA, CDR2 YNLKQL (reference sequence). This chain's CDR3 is CASSQTQGPDYTF. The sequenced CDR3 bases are TGTGCCAGCAGCCAAACTCAGGGGCCCGACTACACC.

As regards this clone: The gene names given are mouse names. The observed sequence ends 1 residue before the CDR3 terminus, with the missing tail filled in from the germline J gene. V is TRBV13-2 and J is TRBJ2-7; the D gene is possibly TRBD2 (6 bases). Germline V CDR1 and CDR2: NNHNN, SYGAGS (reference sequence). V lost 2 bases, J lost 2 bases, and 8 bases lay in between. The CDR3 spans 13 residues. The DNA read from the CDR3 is TGTGCCAGCGGTGACTGGGGTCCCTATGAACAGTAC. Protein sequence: CASGDWGPYEQY. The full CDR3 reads CASGDWGPYEQYF.

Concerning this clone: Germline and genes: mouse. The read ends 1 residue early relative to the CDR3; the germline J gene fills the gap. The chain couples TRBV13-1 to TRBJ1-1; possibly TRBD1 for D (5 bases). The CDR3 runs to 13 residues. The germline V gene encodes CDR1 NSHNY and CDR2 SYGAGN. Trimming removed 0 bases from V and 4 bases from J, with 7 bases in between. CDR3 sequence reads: CASSDAGATEVFF. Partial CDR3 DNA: TGTGCCAGCAGTGATGCTGGGGCCACAGAAGTCTTC.

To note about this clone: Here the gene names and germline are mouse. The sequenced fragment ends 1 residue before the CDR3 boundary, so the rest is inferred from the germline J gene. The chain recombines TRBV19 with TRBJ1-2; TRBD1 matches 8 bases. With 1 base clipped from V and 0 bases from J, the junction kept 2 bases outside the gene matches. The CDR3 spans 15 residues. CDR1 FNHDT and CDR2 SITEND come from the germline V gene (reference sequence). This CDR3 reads CASSIHRGTNSDYTF. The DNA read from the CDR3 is TGTGCCAGCAGTATACACAGGGGGACAAACTCCGACTACACC. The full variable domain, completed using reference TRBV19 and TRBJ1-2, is GGIITQTPKFLIGQEGQKLTLKCQQNFNHDTMYWYRQDSGKGLRLIYYSITENDLQKGDLSEGYDASREKKSSFSLTVTSAQKNEMAVFLCASSIHRGTNSDYTFGSGTRLLVI.

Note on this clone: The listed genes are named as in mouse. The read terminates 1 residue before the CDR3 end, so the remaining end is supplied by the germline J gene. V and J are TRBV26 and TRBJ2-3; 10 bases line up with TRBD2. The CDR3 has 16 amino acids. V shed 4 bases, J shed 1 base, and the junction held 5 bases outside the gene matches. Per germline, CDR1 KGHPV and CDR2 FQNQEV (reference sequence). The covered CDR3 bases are TGTGCCAGCAGTCCCTCTGGGGGGGCGGGTGCAGAAACGCTGTAT. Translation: CASSPSGGAGAETLY. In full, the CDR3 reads CASSPSGGAGAETLYF. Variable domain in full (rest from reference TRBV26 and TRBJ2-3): NSKVIQTPRYLVKGQGQKAKMRCIPEKGHPVVFWYQQNKNNEFKFLINFQNQEVLQQIDMTEKRFSAECPSNSPCSLEIQSSEAGDSALYLCASSPSGGAGAETLYFGSGTRLTVL.

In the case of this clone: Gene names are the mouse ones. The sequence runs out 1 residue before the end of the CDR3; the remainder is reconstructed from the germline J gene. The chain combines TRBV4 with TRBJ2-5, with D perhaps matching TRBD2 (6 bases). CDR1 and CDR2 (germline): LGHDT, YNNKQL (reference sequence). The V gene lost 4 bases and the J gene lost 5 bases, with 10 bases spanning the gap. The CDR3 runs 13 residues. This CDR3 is CASSSLGRDTQYF. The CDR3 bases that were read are TGTGCCAGCAGCTCCCTGGGGAGAGACACCCAGTAC.

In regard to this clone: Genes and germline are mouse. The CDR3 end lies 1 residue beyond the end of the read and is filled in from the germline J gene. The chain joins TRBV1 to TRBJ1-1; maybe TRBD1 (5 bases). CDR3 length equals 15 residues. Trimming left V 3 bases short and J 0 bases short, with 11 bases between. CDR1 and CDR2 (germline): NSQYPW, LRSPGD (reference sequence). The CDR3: CTCSAPGGANTEVFF. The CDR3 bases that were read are TGCACCTGCAGTGCGCCCGGGGGGGCAAACACAGAAGTCTTC.

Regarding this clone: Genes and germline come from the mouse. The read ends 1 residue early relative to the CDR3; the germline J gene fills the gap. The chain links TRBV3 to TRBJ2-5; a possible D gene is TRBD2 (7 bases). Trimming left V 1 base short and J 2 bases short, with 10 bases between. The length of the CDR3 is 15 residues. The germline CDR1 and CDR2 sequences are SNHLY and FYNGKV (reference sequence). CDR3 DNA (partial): TGTGCCAGCAGCTTAGAGGGGGGCGGCCAAGACACCCAGTAC. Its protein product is CASSLEGGGQDTQY. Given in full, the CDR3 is CASSLEGGGQDTQYF.

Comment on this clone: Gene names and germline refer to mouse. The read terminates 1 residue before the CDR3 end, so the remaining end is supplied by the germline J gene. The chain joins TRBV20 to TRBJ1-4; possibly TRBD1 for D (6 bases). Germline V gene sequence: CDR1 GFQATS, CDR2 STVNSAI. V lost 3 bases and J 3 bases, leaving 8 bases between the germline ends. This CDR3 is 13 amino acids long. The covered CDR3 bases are TGTGGTGCTAGAAGGGGGACCAACGAAAGATTATTT. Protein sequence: CGARRGTNERLF. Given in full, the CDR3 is CGARRGTNERLFF. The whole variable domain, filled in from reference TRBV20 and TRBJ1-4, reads GALVYQYPRRTICKSGTSMRMECQAVGFQATSVAWYRQSPQKTFELIALSTVNSAIKYEQNFTQEKFPISHPNLSFSSMTVLNAYLEDRGLYLCGARRGTNERLFFGHGTKLSVL.

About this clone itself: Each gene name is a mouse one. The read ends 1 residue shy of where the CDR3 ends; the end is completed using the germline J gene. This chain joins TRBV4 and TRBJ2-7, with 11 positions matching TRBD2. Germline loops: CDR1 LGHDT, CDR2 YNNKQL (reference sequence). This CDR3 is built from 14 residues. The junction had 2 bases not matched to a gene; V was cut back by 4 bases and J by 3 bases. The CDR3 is CASSFGTGGYEQYF. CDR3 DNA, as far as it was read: TGTGCCAGCAGCTTCGGGACTGGGGGCTATGAACAGTAC.

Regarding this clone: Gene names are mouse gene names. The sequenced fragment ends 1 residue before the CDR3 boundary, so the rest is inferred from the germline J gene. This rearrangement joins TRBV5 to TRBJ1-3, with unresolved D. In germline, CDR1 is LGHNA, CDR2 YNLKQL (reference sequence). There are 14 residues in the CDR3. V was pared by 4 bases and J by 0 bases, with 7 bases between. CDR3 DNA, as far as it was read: TGTGCCAGCAGCCGAACAGATTCTGGAAATACGCTCTAT. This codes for CASSRTDSGNTLY. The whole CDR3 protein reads CASSRTDSGNTLYF.

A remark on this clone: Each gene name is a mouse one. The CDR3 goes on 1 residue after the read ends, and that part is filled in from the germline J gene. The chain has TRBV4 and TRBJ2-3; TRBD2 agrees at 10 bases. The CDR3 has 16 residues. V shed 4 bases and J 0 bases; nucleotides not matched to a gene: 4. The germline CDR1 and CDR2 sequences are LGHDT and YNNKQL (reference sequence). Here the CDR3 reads CASSFTGGGSAETLYF. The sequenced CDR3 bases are TGTGCCAGCAGCTTTACTGGGGGGGGTAGTGCAGAAACGCTGTAT.

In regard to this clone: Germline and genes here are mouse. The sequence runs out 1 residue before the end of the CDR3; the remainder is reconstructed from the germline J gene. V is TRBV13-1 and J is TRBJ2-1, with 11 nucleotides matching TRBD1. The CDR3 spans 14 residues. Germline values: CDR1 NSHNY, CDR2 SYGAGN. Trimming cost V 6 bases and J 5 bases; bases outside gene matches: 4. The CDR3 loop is CASNPGQGDAEQFF. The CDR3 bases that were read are TGTGCCAGCAACCCGGGACAGGGGGATGCTGAGCAGTTC.